This TCR beta chain was profiled in a study of human T cells and chemical hapten exposure (dated by TCRdb to about 2021). About the investigation overall: For sensitization, 2% DPC in acetone was applied to a roughly 2 cm by roughly 2 cm area of upper inner arm skin. Throughout the study period of 20 to 30 weeks, patients also received therapeutic DPC doses to the scalp every week. Patch testing was performed on the upper back with Finn chambers containing 0.01% DPC, and the patch tests were scored after 6 days according to International Contact Dermatitis Research Group standards. The patient cohort, mostly female, included alopecia areata with under or over 50% scalp involvement, alopecia totalis and alopecia universalis. Libraries were combined into a pool for sequencing, and differences in TCR yield between samples came mainly from small differences in library volumes within the pool. The study tracked peripheral blood TCR repertoire changes in vivo during primary and secondary sensitization to the hapten diphenylcyclopropenone (DPC) in alopecia patients. Blood samples were taken from patients before sensitization (week 0) and then at 2, 6 and about 24 weeks after DPC sensitization. For TCR sequencing, blood came from some 31 alopecia patients at anywhere from one to four time points (pre-sensitization, 2, 6 and 24 weeks). General study outcomes and caveats: Significantly more large CDR3 similarity clusters were formed by expanded TCRs than by pre-sensitization or healthy control sets, consistent with antigen-driven responses. The number of PT1 expanded TCRs positively correlated with patch test score, significant at thresholds 8, 16 and 32 but not 4. Repeated subsampling changed both the strength of the expansion versus patch-test correlation and the threshold at which the correlation became significant. DPC sensitization did not change the number of TCRs with a frequency above 1 in 1000, and there was no evidence of changes in global repertoire structure. Because every patient had alopecia, a presumed autoimmune disease, the patients' immune response might differ from that of healthy individuals.

There are many counts of this clonotype. Its target antigen remains unknown. No qualities accompany the bases; no much larger clone lies one base away. In light of the paper, this sample's time point label describes: patch test 3, about 24 weeks after DPC sensitization. The treatment or condition tag for this specimen amounts to: therapeutic diphenylcyclopropenone sensitization with weekly scalp DPC. At every patch-test visit, the blood draw took place before the patch test was put on. Patients were considered eligible if aged 18 to 70, diagnosed with alopecia and deemed suitable for DPC therapy, and patients were excluded if pregnant. Total RNA was extracted from unfractionated whole blood that had been collected in Tempus Blood RNA tubes. V loses 6 bases of germline sequence and J loses 6 bases, and the interval between the two ends is 18 bases. From its cysteine to its phenylalanine, the CDR3 spans 14 amino acids. Only the CDR3 region is kept as DNA, spanning 42 bases read in frame from base 1. CDR1 and CDR2 are drawn from the germline V gene (reference sequence): MNHNY, SVGAGI.

Receptors were amplified or captured by RACE. Sequenced on a NextSeq 500. During library preparation, unique molecular identifiers were attached to individual cDNA molecules so that TCRs could be counted in a quantitative, reproducible way. Both TCR alpha and TCR beta chains were sequenced from each blood RNA sample. Per the source publication's procedure: A median of about 87,000 TCRs per sample was observed, with a range of 23,224 to 690,600. The Decombinator software suite was used to annotate the V, J and CDR3 of the TCR reads. To make PS versus PT1 abundance plots, every sample was subsampled to the same number of TCRs (28,000). Expanded TCRs were defined as absent before sensitization and observed at least eight times at the 2-week time point. Using fastp at Q25 and MiXCR, TCRdb reprocessed the public reads and kept productive beta chains. Rows with a matching CDR3 protein are joined into one entry that keeps the most common DNA and genes. The V and J calls reflect TCRdb's pipeline rather than the authors' work. The sample table shows around 85,000 distinct CDR3 sequences, and 10% to 15% are seen once. Jointly, the top ten make up approximately 5% of the sample.

This sample comprised whole blood, obtained in connection with sensitization to the hapten diphenylcyclopropenone (DPC). The clonotype originates from a woman aged 50 to 60 with alopecia areata. Some clones in this sample may be carry-over from other donors' samples. The V and J genes are TRBV6-6 and TRBJ2-7; a tentative D match to TRBD2 spans 6 bases. The CDR3 corresponds to CASRSPGGASEQYF. The DNA sequence is TGTGCCAGCAGGAGCCCCGGCGGGGCGTCCGAGCAGTACTTC.